The 5 T cell receptor beta chains in this list originate from one sample, sequenced in a study of blood T cell repertoires in COVID-19. The repertoire was sequenced with immunoSEQ multiplex PCR; TCRdb's copy has only in-frame clones and lacks some. The sample lists 200,000 or so clones, about 82% seen once, with about 9.4% in the top ten. Sequenced input: peripheral blood. These receptors came from an elderly woman with acute or convalescent COVID-19.

This chain joins TRBV5-6 and TRBJ2-2; 11 bases agree with TRBD1. The germline CDR1 and CDR2 sequences are SGHDT and YYEEEE. CDR3 size: 14 residues. The V and J ends lost 4 bases and 6 bases, in that order; junction bases with no gene match: 2. This CDR3 reads CASSPGQGAGELFF. The CDR3 coding sequence is TGTGCCAGCAGCCCGGGACAGGGGGCCGGGGAGCTGTTTTTT.

This chain links TRBV11-2 with TRBJ2-7; TRBD1 is a possible D gene (6 bases). The V gene lost 2 bases and the J gene lost 4 bases, with 15 bases spanning the gap. Germline V gene sequence: CDR1 SGHAT, CDR2 FQNNGV. This CDR3 region has 15 residues. This CDR3 reads CASSLLRGQGYEQYF. DNA for the CDR3: TGTGCCAGCAGCTTACTCAGGGGCCAAGGGTACGAGCAGTACTTC.

The V call is TRBV6-2 or TRBV6-3, the J call TRBJ1-1, with D possibly matching TRBD1 (6 bases). Between the trimmed V and J ends, which lost 2 bases and 1 base, there was a span of 14 bases. From germline, CDR1 is MNHEY and CDR2 SVGEGT. The CDR3 is made up of 16 amino acids. The CDR3 DNA follows: TGTGCCAGCAGTTACAGAGCAGGGGACAAGAACACTGAAGCTTTCTTT. Its translation: CASSYRAGDKNTEAFF.

V usage is TRBV30 and J usage is TRBJ1-4, with 7 nucleotides matching TRBD1. Trimming took 2 bases from V and 7 from J; bases not matched to a gene: 4. Germline V lookup: CDR1 GTSNPN, CDR2 SVGIG (reference sequence). The CDR3 is 13 amino acids. The CDR3 sequence is CAWSTGAGEKLFF. The CDR3 DNA follows: TGTGCCTGGAGTACAGGGGCGGGTGAAAAACTGTTTTTT.

The chain recombines TRBV5-4 with TRBJ1-2; TRBD1 matches at 7 bases. From germline, CDR1 is SGHNT and CDR2 YYREEE (reference sequence). The V gene end was trimmed by 2 bases and the J gene end by 2 bases; junction bases not matched to a gene: 6. The CDR3 is 15 amino acids. This chain's CDR3 is CASSFEGASNYGYTF. The CDR3 coding sequence is TGTGCCAGCAGCTTCGAGGGGGCCTCGAACTATGGCTACACCTTC.